This T cell receptor beta chain was identified during a study of OX40 agonist ivuxolimab in advanced cancers. Data came from immunoSEQ multiplex PCR; TCRdb stores just in-frame clones and leaves some out. The sample consists of about 83,000 clones, about 88% of them appearing once. Trimming left V 5 bases short and J 5 bases short, with 13 bases between. The germline V gene has CDR1 SGHAT and CDR2 FQNNGV. CDR3 size: 14 residues. The V gene is TRBV11-2, the J gene TRBJ1-5; D may be TRBD1 (6 bases). The TCR sequence derives from an adult with an advanced solid tumor such as melanoma, head and neck, liver or kidney cancer. This sample comprised CD4+ or CD8+ T cells sorted from blood, obtained in a trial of the OX40 agonist ivuxolimab. The CDR3 DNA reads TGTGCCAGCAGCAAGGGGGGGGGAGATCAGCCCCAGCATTTT. Its translation: CASSKGGGDQPQHF.